This is a list of T cell receptor beta chains from one sample in a study of blood T cells in healthy people across ages. From the 5' RACE reads, TCRdb called clonotypes with MiXCR, one entry per CDR3 protein. Seen here are roughly 1.7 million distinct CDR3 sequences, 30% to 35% observed once, and the top ten hold approximately 10%. Sample: blood. The receptor set was obtained from a woman aged 25 to 45 in good health. Both conserved end residues are part of each CDR3. A D gene is named only where the DNA matches it firmly. Rows may omit the clone size; those that give it use once, few, many or a size class.

j_call v_call d_call clone_size cdr3_length cdr3_nt cdr3_aa
TRBJ1-1 TRBV5-1 NA NA 14 TGCGCCAGCAGCAACATAGGGGGTACCCGTGAAGCTTTCTTT CASSNIGGTREAFF
TRBJ2-3 TRBV20-1 NA once 13 TGCAGTGGGAGGGGTAGGAACACAGATACGCAGTATTTT CSGRGRNTDTQYF
TRBJ2-3 TRBV15 NA NA 16 TGTGCCACCAGCGCCTGGGGTTCCAACTCCACAGATACGCAGTATTTT CATSAWGSNSTDTQYF
TRBJ2-2 TRBV5-1 TRBD2 NA 16 TGCGCCAGCAGCGTTCTCGCGGGGGGGACAACCGGGGAGCTGTTTTTT CASSVLAGGTTGELFF
TRBJ2-5 TRBV3-1 NA NA 14 TGTGCCAGCAGCCAAGAGGCAGTCCGAGAGACCCAGTACTTC CASSQEAVRETQYF
TRBJ2-1 TRBV27 TRBD2 NA 15 TGTGCCAGCAGTCTACGACTAGCTGCCGGGGATGAGCAGTTCTTC CASSLRLAAGDEQFF
TRBJ1-5 TRBV10-3 TRBD1 NA 18 TGTGCCATCAGTGAGTCACGGGACAGGGGGCGTAGGGGTCAGCCCCAGCATTTT CAISESRDRGRRGQPQHF
TRBJ2-1 TRBV4-1 TRBD2 NA 16 TGCGCCAGCAGCCAAGAACGCGGGAGAATCTACAATGAGCAGTTCTTC CASSQERGRIYNEQFF
TRBJ1-5 TRBV3-1 TRBD1 NA 14 TGTGCCAGCAGCGCCCGGACAGGGAGTCAGCCCCAGCATTTT CASSARTGSQPQHF
TRBJ2-1 TRBV20-1 NA many 14 TGCAGTACTAAGCGGGCTCGCTCCTACAATGAGCAGTTCTTC CSTKRARSYNEQFF
TRBJ2-1 TRBV7-3 TRBD2 few 17 TGTGCCAGCAGCCACGATAGCGGGCCTAGCTCCTACAATGAGCAGTTCTTC CASSHDSGPSSYNEQFF
TRBJ2-3 TRBV5-1 TRBD1 NA 14 TGCGCCAGCGTGGGACAGGGCTTCACAGATACGCAGTATTTT CASVGQGFTDTQYF
TRBJ2-2 TRBV9 TRBD2 NA 14 TGTGCCAGCAGCGCGGGACTAGCGGCCGGGGAGCTGTTTTTT CASSAGLAAGELFF
TRBJ2-1 TRBV27 NA NA 12 TGTGCCAGCGGCCACGGGGGTAATGAGCAGTTCTTC CASGHGGNEQFF
TRBJ2-1 TRBV7-2 TRBD2 few 16 TGTGCCGGTACCCCTAGCGGGGGGAGCTCCTACAATGAGCAGTTCTTC CAGTPSGGSSYNEQFF
TRBJ2-7 TRBV7-3 TRBD2 NA 14 TGTGCCAGCAGCTTGGGACTAGCCAACAACGAGCAGTACTTC CASSLGLANNEQYF
TRBJ2-3 TRBV20-1 NA few 13 TGCAGTGCTAGAGATTACGTCACAGATACGCAGTATTTT CSARDYVTDTQYF
TRBJ1-2 TRBV29-1 TRBD1 few 15 TGCAGCGTTGCACGGTCGAGACAGGGTGACGATGGCTACACCTTC CSVARSRQGDDGYTF
TRBJ1-2 TRBV20-1 NA once 13 TGCAGTGCTAGCCCCGTTTCTAACTATGGCTACACCTTC CSASPVSNYGYTF
TRBJ2-5 TRBV20-1 NA few 12 TGCAGTGCTACCCAGGGACAAGAGACCCAGTACTTC CSATQGQETQYF
TRBJ1-3 TRBV11-2 NA NA 17 TGTGCCAGCAGCTTAGGCTGGGGGCGGCCCAGTCGGGACACCATATATTTT CASSLGWGRPSRDTIYF
TRBJ2-7 TRBV5-1 NA many 13 TGCGCCAGCGGTCCGGGGACCTCCTACGAGCAGTACTTC CASGPGTSYEQYF
TRBJ2-1 TRBV10-3 NA many 11 TGTGCCACGGGACAACCCAATGAGCAGTTCTTC CATGQPNEQFF
TRBJ2-3 TRBV12-3/TRBV12-4 NA few 15 TGTGCCAGCAGTTTTAAGGGACCGAGCACAGATACGCAGTATTTT CASSFKGPSTDTQYF
TRBJ1-2 TRBV27 NA NA 14 TGTGCCAGACTGCTGGTCGAACATAACTATGGCTACACCTTC CARLLVEHNYGYTF
TRBJ2-7 TRBV21-1 NA few 15 TGTGCCAGCAGCAAAGGGCAAAAGCCTGCCTACGAGCAGTACTTC CASSKGQKPAYEQYF
TRBJ2-1 TRBV7-8 TRBD2 NA 15 TGTGCCAGCAGCCGTGGGATAGCGGGGCCAAGTTCGCAGTTCTTC CASSRGIAGPSSQFF
TRBJ2-4 TRBV4-2 NA NA 15 TGTGCCAGCAGCCAAGGCTCTCAAACCAAAAACATTCAGTACTTC CASSQGSQTKNIQYF
TRBJ2-7 TRBV30 NA NA 13 TGTGCCTGGAGACTGACAGGGAGGAACGAGCAGTACTTC CAWRLTGRNEQYF
TRBJ1-4 TRBV7-9 TRBD1 NA 17 TGTGCCAGCAGCTTAGCGTCAAAGGGGGCAGTGGATGAAAAACTGTTTTTT CASSLASKGAVDEKLFF
TRBJ2-7 TRBV20-1 NA NA 12 TGCAGTGCTAGAGATATGGGGACCGAGCAGTACTTC CSARDMGTEQYF
TRBJ2-7 TRBV5-1 TRBD2 NA 16 TGCGCCAGCAGCTCCGACCCTAGCGGGGGCTCCTACGAGCAGTACTTC CASSSDPSGGSYEQYF
TRBJ2-1 TRBV29-1 TRBD2 many 15 TGCAGCGTTGACCCCTTGGCTAGCGGGGAATATGAGCAGTTCTTC CSVDPLASGEYEQFF
TRBJ2-1 TRBV5-1 NA once 15 TGCGACAGCAGTCCCAGGTCTAGTCCCTACAATGAGCAGTTCTTC CDSSPRSSPYNEQFF
TRBJ2-3 TRBV20-1 TRBD1 NA 15 TGCAGTGCTAGGCTACAGGGGTTGAAAGCAGATACGCAGTATTTT CSARLQGLKADTQYF
TRBJ1-4 TRBV4-2 NA few 16 TGTGCCAGCAGCCAAGTTCCGGGCGGCGAGGGGGAAAAACTGTTTTTT CASSQVPGGEGEKLFF
TRBJ2-1 TRBV2 TRBD2 few 16 TGTGCCAGCAGTGGGGGAGGGACTCCCTCCTACAATGAGCAGTTCTTC CASSGGGTPSYNEQFF
TRBJ2-7 TRBV5-5 NA many 16 TGTGCCAGCAGCAAAACACAGGGTCGTAACTCCTACGAGCAGTACTTC CASSKTQGRNSYEQYF
TRBJ2-5 TRBV21-1 NA NA 15 TGTGCCAGCAGCGAACCGGGACAGGGGAAAGAGACCCAGTACTTC CASSEPGQGKETQYF
TRBJ2-7 TRBV20-1 NA few 13 TGCAGTGCTAGAGATCTTTCTGTTTGGGAGCAGTACTTC CSARDLSVWEQYF
TRBJ1-2 TRBV25-1 TRBD1 NA 14 TGTGCCACGTTTGGACAGGGAAGGAACTATGGCTACACCTTC CATFGQGRNYGYTF
TRBJ1-2 TRBV28 TRBD1 NA 14 TGTGCCAGCAGTTTAAAGGGGACAGGGCTCGACTACACCTTC CASSLKGTGLDYTF
TRBJ2-3 TRBV4-1 TRBD2 NA 17 TGCGCCAGCAGCCAAGCTCGGACTAGCGGGGCCCCAGATACGCAGTATTTT CASSQARTSGAPDTQYF
TRBJ2-7 TRBV9 TRBD2 NA 16 TGTGCCAGCAGCCTGACCGACCGGGGGGGCCTAGGAGAGCAGTACTTC CASSLTDRGGLGEQYF
TRBJ1-6 TRBV28 TRBD1 NA 13 TGTGCCATCCAGGCGACAGGGTTGTCACCCCTCCACTTT CAIQATGLSPLHF
TRBJ2-1 TRBV4-1 NA NA 16 TGCGACAGCAGCCAAGACCGTGGGATCAGGGTAAATGAGCAGTTCTTC CDSSQDRGIRVNEQFF